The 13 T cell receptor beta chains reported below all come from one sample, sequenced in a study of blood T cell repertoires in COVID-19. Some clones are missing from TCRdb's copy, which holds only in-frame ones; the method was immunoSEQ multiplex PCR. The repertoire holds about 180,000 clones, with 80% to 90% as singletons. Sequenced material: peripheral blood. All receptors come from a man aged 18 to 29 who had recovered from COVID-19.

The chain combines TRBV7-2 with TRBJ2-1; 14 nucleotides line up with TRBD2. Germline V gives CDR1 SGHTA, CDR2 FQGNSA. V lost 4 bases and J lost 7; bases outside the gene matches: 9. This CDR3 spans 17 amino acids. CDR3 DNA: TGTGCCAGCAGCTCCGTACCCCGGACTAGCGGGAGGAATGAGCAGTTCTTC. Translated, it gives CASSSVPRTSGRNEQFF.

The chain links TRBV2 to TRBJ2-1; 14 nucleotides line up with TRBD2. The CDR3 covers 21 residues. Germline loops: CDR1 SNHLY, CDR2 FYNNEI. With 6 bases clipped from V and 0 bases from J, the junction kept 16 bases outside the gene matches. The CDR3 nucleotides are TGTGCCAGCAGGAGGGGGACTAGCGGGAGCCGTTCCTTTGGCTCCTACAATGAGCAGTTCTTC. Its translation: CASRRGTSGSRSFGSYNEQFF.

The CDR3 spells CASSPVRQGPYNEQFF. Here the CDR3 DNA reads TGTGCCAGCAGTCCGGTCAGACAGGGGCCGTACAATGAGCAGTTCTTC. The rearrangement uses TRBV6-2 or TRBV6-3 and TRBJ2-1; TRBD1 aligns across 8 bases. This CDR3 spans 16 amino acids. The ends lost 5 bases at V and 4 bases at J; junction bases unmatched: 10. CDR1 is MNHEY, CDR2 SVGEGT, per germline.

DNA of the CDR3: TGTGCCAGCAGTGTACAGGGGAGCTCCTACGAGCAGTACTTC. It specifies CASSVQGSSYEQYF. V is TRBV27 and J is TRBJ2-7; 7 nucleotides line up with TRBD1. V trimming: 5 bases; J trimming: 0 bases; junction bases outside the gene matches: 4. The CDR3 consists of 14 residues. From germline, CDR1 is MNHEY and CDR2 SMNVEV (reference sequence).

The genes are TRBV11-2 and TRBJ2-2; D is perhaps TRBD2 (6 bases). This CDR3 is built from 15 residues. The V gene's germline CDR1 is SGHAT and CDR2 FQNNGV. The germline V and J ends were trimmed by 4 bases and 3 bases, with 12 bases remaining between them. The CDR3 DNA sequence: TGTGCCAGCAGCTCCGCCGGGGGATACACCGGGGAGCTGTTTTTT. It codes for CASSSAGGYTGELFF.

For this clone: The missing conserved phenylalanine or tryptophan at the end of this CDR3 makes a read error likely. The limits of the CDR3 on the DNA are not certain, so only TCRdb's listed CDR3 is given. The CDR3 region is CASSLRRDTE. J is TRBJ2-7 and V is TRBV7-3; the table assigns TRBD2, which was not confirmed against the DNA. Germline values: CDR1 SGHTA, CDR2 FQGTGA. The length of the CDR3 is 10 amino acids, counting both ends.

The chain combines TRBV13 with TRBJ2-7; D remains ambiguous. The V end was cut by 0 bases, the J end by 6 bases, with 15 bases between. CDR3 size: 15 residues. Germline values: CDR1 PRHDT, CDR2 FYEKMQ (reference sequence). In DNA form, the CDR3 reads TGTGCCAGCAGCTTAGGGGCATTAACCGAATCCGAGCAGTACTTC. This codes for CASSLGALTESEQYF.

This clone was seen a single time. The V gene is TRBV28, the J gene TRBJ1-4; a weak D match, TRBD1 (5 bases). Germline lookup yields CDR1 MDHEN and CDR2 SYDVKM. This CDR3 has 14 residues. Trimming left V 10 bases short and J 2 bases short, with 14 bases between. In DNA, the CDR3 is TGTGCCACCCAACCGGGACTGACTAATGAAAAACTGTTTTTT. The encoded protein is CATQPGLTNEKLFF.

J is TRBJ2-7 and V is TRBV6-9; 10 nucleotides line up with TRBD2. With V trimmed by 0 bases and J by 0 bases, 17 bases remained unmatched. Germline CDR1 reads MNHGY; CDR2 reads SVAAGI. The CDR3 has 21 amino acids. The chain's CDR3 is CASSYSRPSGSLSLISYEQYF. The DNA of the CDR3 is TGTGCCAGCAGTTATTCTAGGCCTAGCGGGAGTCTAAGCCTCATCTCCTACGAGCAGTACTTC.

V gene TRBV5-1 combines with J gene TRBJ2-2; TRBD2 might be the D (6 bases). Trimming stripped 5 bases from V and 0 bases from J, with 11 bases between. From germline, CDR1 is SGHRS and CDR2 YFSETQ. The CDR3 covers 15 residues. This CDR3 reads CASRRGGANTGELFF. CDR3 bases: TGCGCCAGCAGGCGGGGCGGGGCGAACACCGGGGAGCTGTTTTTT. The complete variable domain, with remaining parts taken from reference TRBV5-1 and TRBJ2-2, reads KAGVTQTPRYLIKTRGQQVTLSCSPISGHRSVSWYQQTPGQGLQFLFEYFSETQRNKGNFPGRFSGRQFSNSRSEMNVSTLELGDSALYLCASRRGGANTGELFFGEGSRLTVL.

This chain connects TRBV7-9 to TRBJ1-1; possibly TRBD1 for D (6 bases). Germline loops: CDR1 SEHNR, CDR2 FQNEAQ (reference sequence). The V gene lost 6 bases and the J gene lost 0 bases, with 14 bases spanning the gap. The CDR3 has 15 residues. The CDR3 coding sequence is TGTGCCAGCAGTGCGCTAGGGGGACTGAACACTGAAGCTTTCTTT. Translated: CASSALGGLNTEAFF.

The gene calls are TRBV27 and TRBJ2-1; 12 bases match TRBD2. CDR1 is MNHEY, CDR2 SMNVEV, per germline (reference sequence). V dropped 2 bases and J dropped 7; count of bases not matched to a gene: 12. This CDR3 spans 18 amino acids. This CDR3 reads CASSLRDPTSGRGNEQFF. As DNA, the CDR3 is TGTGCCAGCAGTTTACGGGACCCGACTAGCGGGAGAGGTAATGAGCAGTTCTTC.

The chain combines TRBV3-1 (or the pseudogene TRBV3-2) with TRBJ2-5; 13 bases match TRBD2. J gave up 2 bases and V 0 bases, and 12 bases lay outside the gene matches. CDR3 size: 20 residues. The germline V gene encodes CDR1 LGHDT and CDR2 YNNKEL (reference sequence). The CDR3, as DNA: TGTGCCAGCAGCCAAGAGGGGTCCATCGGACTAGCGGGAGCGCAAGAGACCCAGTACTTC. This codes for CASSQEGSIGLAGAQETQYF.